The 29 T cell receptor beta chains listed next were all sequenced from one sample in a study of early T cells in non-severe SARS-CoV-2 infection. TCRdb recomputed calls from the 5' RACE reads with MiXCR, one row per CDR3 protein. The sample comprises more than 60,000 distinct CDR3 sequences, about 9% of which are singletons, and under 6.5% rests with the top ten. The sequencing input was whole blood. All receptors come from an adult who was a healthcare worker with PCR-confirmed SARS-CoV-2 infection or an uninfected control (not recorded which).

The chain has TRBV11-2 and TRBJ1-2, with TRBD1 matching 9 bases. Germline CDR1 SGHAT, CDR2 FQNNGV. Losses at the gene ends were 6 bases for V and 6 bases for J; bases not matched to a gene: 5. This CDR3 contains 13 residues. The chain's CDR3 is CASRPTGGNGYTF. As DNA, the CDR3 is TGTGCCAGCAGGCCTACAGGGGGCAATGGCTACACCTTC.

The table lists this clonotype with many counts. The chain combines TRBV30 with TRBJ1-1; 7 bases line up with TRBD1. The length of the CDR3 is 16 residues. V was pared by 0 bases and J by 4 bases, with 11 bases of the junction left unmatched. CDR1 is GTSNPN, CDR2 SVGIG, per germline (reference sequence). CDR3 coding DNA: TGTGCCTGGAGTGTAGCCCCAGACAGGGTAGGCACTGAAGCTTTCTTT. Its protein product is CAWSVAPDRVGTEAFF. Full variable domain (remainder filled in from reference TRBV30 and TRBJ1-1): SQTIHQWPATLVQPVGSPLSLECTVEGTSNPNLYWYRQAAGRGLQLLFYSVGIGQISSEVPQNLSASRPQDRQFILSSKKLLLSDSGFYLCAWSVAPDRVGTEAFFGQGTRLTVV.

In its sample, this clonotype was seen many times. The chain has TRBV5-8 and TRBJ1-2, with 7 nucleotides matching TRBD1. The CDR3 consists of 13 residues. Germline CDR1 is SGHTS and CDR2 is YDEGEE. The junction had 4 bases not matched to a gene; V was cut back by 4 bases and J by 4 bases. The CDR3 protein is CASSTGQIYGYTF. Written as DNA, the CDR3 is TGTGCCAGCAGCACGGGACAGATCTATGGCTACACCTTC.

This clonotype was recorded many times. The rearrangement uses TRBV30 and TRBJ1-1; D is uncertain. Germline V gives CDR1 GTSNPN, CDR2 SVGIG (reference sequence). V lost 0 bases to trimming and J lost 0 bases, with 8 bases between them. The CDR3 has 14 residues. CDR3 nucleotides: TGTGCCTGGAGTGTTGGCCTCATGAACACTGAAGCTTTCTTT. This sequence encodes CAWSVGLMNTEAFF.

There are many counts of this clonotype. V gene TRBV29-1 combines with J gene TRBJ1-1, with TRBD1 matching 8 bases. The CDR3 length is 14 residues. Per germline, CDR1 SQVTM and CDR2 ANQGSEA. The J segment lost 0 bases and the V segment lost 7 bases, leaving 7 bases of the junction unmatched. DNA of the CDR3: TGCAGCGACACCAGGGGGCCTTTGAACACTGAAGCTTTCTTT. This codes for CSDTRGPLNTEAFF.

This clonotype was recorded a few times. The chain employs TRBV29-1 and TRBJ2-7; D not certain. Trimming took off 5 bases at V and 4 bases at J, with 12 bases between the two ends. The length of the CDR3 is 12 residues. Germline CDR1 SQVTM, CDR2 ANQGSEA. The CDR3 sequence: CSVSAPGYEQYF. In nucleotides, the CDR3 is TGCAGCGTTTCAGCCCCTGGGTACGAGCAGTACTTC.

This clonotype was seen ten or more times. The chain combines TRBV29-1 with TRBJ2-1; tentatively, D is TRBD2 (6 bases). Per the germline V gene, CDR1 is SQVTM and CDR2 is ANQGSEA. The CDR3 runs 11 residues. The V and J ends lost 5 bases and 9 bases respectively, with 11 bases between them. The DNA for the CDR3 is TGCAGCGTTCGCGGGATGGGTGAGCAGTTCTTC. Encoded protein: CSVRGMGEQFF.

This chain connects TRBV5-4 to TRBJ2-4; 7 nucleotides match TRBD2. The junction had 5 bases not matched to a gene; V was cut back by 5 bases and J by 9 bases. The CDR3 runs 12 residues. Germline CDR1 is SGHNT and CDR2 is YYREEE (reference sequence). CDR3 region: CASSATGGIQYF. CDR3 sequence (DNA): TGTGCCAGCAGTGCGACGGGGGGCATTCAGTACTTC.

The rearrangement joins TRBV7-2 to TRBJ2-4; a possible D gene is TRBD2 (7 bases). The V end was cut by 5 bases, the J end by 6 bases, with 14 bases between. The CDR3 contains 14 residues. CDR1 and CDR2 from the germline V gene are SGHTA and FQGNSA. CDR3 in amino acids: CASSPRGGRNIQYF. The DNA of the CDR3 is TGTGCCAGCAGCCCTAGGGGGGGTAGAAACATTCAGTACTTC.

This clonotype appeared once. The CDR3 sequence is CASSPGQAWLEQYF. The CDR3 DNA follows: TGTGCCAGCAGCCCCGGACAGGCGTGGCTGGAGCAGTACTTC. This chain links TRBV7-2 with TRBJ2-7, with 7 bases lining up with TRBD1. The CDR3 loop spans 14 amino acids. The germline gives CDR1 SGHTA, CDR2 FQGNSA. V lost 5 bases and J lost 7; bases outside the gene matches: 11.

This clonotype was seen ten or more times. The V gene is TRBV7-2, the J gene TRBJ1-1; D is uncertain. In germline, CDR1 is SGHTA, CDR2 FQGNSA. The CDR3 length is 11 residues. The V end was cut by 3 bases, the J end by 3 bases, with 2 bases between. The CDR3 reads CASSLDTEAFF. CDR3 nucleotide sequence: TGTGCCAGCAGCTTGGACACTGAAGCTTTCTTT.

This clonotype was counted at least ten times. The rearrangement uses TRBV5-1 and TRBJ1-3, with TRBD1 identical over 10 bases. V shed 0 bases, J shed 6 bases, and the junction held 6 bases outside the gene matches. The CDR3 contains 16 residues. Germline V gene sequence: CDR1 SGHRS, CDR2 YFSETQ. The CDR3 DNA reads TGCGCCAGCAGCTTGGATGGACAGGGGGTCGAAAACACCATATATTTT. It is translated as CASSLDGQGVENTIYF. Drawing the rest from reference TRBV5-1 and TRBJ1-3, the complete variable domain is KAGVTQTPRYLIKTRGQQVTLSCSPISGHRSVSWYQQTPGQGLQFLFEYFSETQRNKGNFPGRFSGRQFSNSRSEMNVSTLELGDSALYLCASSLDGQGVENTIYFGEGSWLTVV.

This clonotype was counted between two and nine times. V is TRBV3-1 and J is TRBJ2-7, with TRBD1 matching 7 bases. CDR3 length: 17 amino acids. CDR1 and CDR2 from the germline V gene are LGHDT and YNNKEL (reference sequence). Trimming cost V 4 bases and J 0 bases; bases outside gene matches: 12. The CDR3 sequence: CASSPPKRDSNSYEQYF. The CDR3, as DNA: TGTGCCAGCAGCCCGCCGAAACGGGACAGTAACTCCTACGAGCAGTACTTC.

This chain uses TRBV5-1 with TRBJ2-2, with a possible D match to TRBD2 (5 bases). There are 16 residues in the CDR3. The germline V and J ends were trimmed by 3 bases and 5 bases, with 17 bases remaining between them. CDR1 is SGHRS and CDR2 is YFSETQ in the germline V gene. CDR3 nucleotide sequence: TGCGCCAGCAGCTCTGACGGAGTTCCGGGGACCGGGGAGCTGTTTTTT. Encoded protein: CASSSDGVPGTGELFF.

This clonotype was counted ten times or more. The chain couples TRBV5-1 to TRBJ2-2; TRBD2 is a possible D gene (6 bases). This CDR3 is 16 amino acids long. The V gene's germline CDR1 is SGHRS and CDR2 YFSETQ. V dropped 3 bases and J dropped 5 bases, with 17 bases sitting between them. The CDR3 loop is CASSSSTGAGTGELFF. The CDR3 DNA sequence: TGCGCCAGCAGCTCCTCGACTGGGGCGGGAACCGGGGAGCTGTTTTTT. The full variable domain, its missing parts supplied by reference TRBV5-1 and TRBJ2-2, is KAGVTQTPRYLIKTRGQQVTLSCSPISGHRSVSWYQQTPGQGLQFLFEYFSETQRNKGNFPGRFSGRQFSNSRSEMNVSTLELGDSALYLCASSSSTGAGTGELFFGEGSRLTVL.

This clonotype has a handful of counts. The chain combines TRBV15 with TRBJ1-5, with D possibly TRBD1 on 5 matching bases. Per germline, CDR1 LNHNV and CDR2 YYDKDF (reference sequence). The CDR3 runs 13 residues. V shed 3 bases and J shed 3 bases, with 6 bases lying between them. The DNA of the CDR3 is TGTGCCACCAGCAGGGACATCAATCAGCCCCAGCATTTT. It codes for CATSRDINQPQHF.

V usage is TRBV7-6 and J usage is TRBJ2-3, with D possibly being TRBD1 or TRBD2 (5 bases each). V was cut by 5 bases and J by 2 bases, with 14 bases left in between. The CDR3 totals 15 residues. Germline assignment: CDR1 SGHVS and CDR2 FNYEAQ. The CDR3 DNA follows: TGTGCCAGCAGCGTGACCCGGGACCCCACAGATACGCAGTATTTT. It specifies CASSVTRDPTDTQYF.

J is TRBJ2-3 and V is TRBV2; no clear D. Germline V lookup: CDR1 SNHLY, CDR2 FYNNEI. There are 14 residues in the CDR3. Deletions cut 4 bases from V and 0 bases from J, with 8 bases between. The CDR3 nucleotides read TGTGCCAGCAGTGTGCTGACTAGCACAGATACGCAGTATTTT. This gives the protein CASSVLTSTDTQYF.

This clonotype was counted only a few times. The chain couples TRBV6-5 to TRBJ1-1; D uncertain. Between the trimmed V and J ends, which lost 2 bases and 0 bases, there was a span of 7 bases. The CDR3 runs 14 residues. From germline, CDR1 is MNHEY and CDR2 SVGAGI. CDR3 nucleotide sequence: TGTGCCAGCAGTTACGTCAACGTGAACACTGAAGCTTTCTTT. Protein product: CASSYVNVNTEAFF.

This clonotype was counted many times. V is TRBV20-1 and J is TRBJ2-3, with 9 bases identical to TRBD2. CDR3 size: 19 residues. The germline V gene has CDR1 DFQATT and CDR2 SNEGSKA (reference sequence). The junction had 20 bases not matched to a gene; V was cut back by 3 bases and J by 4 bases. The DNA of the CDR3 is TGCAGTGCTAGCCACGGGACTCTTAGCGGGAGTTTGATCCCAGATACGCAGTATTTT. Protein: CSASHGTLSGSLIPDTQYF.

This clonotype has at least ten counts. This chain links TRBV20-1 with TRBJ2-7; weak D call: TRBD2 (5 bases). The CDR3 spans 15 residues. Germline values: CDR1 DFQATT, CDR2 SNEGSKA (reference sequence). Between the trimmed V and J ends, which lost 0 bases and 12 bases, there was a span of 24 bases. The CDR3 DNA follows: TGCAGTGCTAGAGATAGCGCAGCCGCTTACGTTAGAGCGTACTTC. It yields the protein CSARDSAAAYVRAYF.

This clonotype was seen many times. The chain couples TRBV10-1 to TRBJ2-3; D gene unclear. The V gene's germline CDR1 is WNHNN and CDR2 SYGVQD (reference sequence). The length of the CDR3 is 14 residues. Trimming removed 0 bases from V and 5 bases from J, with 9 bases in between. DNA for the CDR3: TGCGCCAGCAGTGAGTCATTAACGATAGATACGCAGTATTTT. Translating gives CASSESLTIDTQYF.

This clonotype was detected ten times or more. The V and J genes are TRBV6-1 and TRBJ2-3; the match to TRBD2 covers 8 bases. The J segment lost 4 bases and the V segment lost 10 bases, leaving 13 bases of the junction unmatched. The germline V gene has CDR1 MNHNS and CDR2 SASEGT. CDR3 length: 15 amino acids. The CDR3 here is CATSGTRSGSDTQYF. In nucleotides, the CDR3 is TGTGCCACCTCCGGGACTAGGAGTGGCTCAGATACGCAGTATTTT.

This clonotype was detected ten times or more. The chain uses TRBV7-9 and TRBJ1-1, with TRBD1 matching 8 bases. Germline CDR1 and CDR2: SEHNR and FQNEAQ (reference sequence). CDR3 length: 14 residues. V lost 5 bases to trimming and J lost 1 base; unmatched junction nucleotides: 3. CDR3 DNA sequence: TGTGCCAGCAGCCAGGGACAGGCGAACACTGAAGCTTTCTTT. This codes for CASSQGQANTEAFF.

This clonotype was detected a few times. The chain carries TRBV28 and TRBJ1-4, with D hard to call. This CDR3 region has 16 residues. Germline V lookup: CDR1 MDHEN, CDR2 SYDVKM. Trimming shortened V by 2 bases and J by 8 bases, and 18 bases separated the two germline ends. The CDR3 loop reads CASSLIGRASREKLFF. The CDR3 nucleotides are TGTGCCAGCAGTTTAATCGGTAGGGCGTCGCGGGAAAAACTGTTTTTT.

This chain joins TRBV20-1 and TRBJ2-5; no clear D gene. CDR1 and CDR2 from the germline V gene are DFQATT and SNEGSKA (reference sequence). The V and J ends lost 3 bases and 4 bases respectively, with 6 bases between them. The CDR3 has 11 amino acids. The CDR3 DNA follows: TGCAGTGCTAGTGGCGGAGAGACCCAGTACTTC. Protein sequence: CSASGGETQYF.

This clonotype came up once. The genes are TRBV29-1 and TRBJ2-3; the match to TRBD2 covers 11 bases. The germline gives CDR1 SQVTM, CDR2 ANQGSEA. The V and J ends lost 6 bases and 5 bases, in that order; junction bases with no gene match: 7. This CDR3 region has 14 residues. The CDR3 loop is CSVWGLAEGDTQYF. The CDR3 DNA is TGCAGCGTCTGGGGACTAGCGGAGGGAGATACGCAGTATTTT.

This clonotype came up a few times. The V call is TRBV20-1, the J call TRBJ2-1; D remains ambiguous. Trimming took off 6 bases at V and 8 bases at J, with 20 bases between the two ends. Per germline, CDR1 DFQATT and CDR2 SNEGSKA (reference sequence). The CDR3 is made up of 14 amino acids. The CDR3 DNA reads TGCAGTGCCCTGCAGACCCTTAGTGAGTATGAGCAGTTCTTC. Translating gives CSALQTLSEYEQFF.

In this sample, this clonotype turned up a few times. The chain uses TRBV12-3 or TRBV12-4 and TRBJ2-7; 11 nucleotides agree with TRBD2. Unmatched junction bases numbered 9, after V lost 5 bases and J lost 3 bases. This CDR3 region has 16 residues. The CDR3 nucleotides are TGTGCCAGCAGTCTCCTACTAGCGGGAGATCGCTACGAGCAGTACTTC. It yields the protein CASSLLLAGDRYEQYF.